This TCR beta chain was identified in a study of beta chain features in type 1 diabetes. General study points: A potential PCR bias toward shorter templates would be equal in patient and control samples.

Every sorted population was more than 95% pure. In this sample, this clone turned up a few times. What it binds is unknown. Isolated RNA was reverse transcribed in full, so expressed TCRB transcripts were sequenced. Assay: immunoSEQ multiplex PCR; the TCRdb copy retains only in-frame clones and omits some. The repertoire has 150,000 or so clones, approximately 10% of them found once; the top ten carry almost 0.65%. Sample: central memory CD4+ T cells from blood. This receptor was taken from a woman in her forties in good health.

CDR3 nucleotide sequence: TGTGCCAGCGGGCCCAGTTGGGAGCAGTACTTC. It encodes CASGPSWEQYF. The chain couples TRBV27 to TRBJ2-5, with a possible D match to TRBD2 (5 bases). Trimming took off 8 bases at V and 11 bases at J, with 15 bases between the two ends. The germline V gene has CDR1 MNHEY and CDR2 SMNVEV (reference sequence). CDR3 length equals 11 residues.